The 23 T cell receptor beta chains in this list originate from one sample, sequenced in a study of CD4 T cells in relation to SARS-CoV-2 and coronaviruses. TCRdb keeps only in-frame clones here, not all; method: immunoSEQ multiplex PCR. The repertoire holds about 36,000 clones, with around 80% as singletons. These receptors are not linked to any known antigen. Sequenced: memory CD4+ T cells from PBMCs, cultured in vitro. These TCRs come from an adult with COVID-19.

This chain links TRBV3-1 (or the pseudogene TRBV3-2) with TRBJ2-2; TRBD2 matches at 11 bases. CDR3 length: 17 amino acids. V was pared by 4 bases and J by 2 bases, with 6 bases of the junction left unmatched. The germline V gene has CDR1 LGHDT and CDR2 YNNKEL (reference sequence). The CDR3 coding sequence is TGTGCCAGCAGCCCCCGGGGACTAGCGGCTAACACCGGGGAGCTGTTTTTT. Its translation is CASSPRGLAANTGELFF.

The V and J genes are TRBV5-1 and TRBJ2-7; D is perhaps TRBD1 (5 bases). V dropped 0 bases and J dropped 5 bases, with 12 bases sitting between them. CDR1 is SGHRS and CDR2 is YFSETQ in the germline V gene. There are 14 residues in the CDR3. The CDR3 loop reads CASSLAQGLHEQYF. In DNA, the CDR3 is TGCGCCAGCAGCTTGGCGCAGGGATTGCACGAGCAGTACTTC.

This clone was seen a few times. The chain combines TRBV21-1 with TRBJ1-5. TRBV21-1 is described as a pseudogene. CDR3 length: 16 residues. The CDR3 DNA is TGTGCCAGCAGCAAAAAGGAGGTTTATAGCAATCAGCCCCAGCATTTT. Translation gives CASSKKEVYSNQPQHF.

The genes are TRBV19 and TRBJ2-2, with D perhaps TRBD1 (6 bases). Germline lookup yields CDR1 LNHDA and CDR2 SQIVND (reference sequence). With 1 base removed from V and 5 bases from J, the gap between germline ends came to 14 bases. This CDR3 has 16 amino acids. CDR3 in DNA: TGTGCCAGTAGTATAGTCCAGGGGACGTGGACCGGGGAGCTGTTTTTT. Translated, it gives CASSIVQGTWTGELFF.

This chain joins TRBV18 and TRBJ1-2; 8 positions agree with TRBD1. The germline V gene has CDR1 KGHSH and CDR2 LQKENI. With 4 bases clipped from V and 2 bases from J, the junction kept 9 bases outside the gene matches. The CDR3 covers 16 residues. The chain's CDR3 is CASSRTTGGRNYGYTF. As DNA, the CDR3 is TGTGCCAGCTCACGTACTACAGGGGGGAGAAACTATGGCTACACCTTC.

The chain combines TRBV30 with TRBJ1-6, with TRBD1 identical over 10 bases. CDR3 length: 15 amino acids. J gave up 7 bases and V 3 bases, and 6 bases lay outside the gene matches. CDR1 is GTSNPN and CDR2 is SVGIG in the germline V gene (reference sequence). The CDR3 DNA is TGTGCCTGGAGCGTGACGGGACAGGGGAATTCACCCCTCCACTTT. Its translation is CAWSVTGQGNSPLHF.

V and J are TRBV2 and TRBJ2-7; D remains ambiguous. Germline CDR1 reads SNHLY; CDR2 reads FYNNEI. V was cut by 4 bases and J by 3 bases, with 4 bases left in between. The CDR3 length is 11 residues. DNA of the CDR3: TGTGCCAGCAGTGTATTCTACGAGCAGTACTTC. Translation: CASSVFYEQYF.

This clone has just a few counts. V is TRBV27 and J is TRBJ2-7; TRBD2 matches at 7 bases. This CDR3 comprises 14 residues. Losses at the gene ends were 8 bases for V and 4 bases for J; bases not matched to a gene: 11. The germline V gene has CDR1 MNHEY and CDR2 SMNVEV (reference sequence). CDR3 in DNA: TGTGCCAGCGCCCGGCGGGAGCAAGGGTACGAGCAGTACTTC. Translating gives CASARREQGYEQYF.

Only a few counts were recorded for this clone. The chain carries TRBV9 and TRBJ1-4; D is perhaps TRBD1 (6 bases). Germline CDR1 SGDLS, CDR2 YYNGEE. The CDR3 consists of 15 residues. Trimming removed 4 bases from V and 2 bases from J, with 12 bases in between. In DNA form, the CDR3 reads TGTGCCAGCAGCACTTCGACAGGTACTAATGAAAAACTGTTTTTT. It yields the protein CASSTSTGTNEKLFF.

CDR3 nucleotides: TGTGCCAGCAGCGGTAATAGGGGTACGCAGTATTTT. This gives the protein CASSGNRGTQYF. This rearrangement joins TRBV13 to TRBJ2-3; D possibly corresponds to TRBD1 (5 bases). Per the germline V gene, CDR1 is PRHDT and CDR2 is FYEKMQ (reference sequence). This CDR3 has 12 residues. Trimming took 5 bases from V and 8 from J, leaving 11 bases between them.

V usage is TRBV4-1 and J usage is TRBJ2-1; D ambiguous. CDR3 length: 14 residues. The germline CDR1 and CDR2 sequences are MGHRA and YSYEKL. The ends were cut back, 2 bases at V and 10 bases at J, with 15 bases in the middle. DNA for the CDR3: TGCGCCAGCAGCCAACTAGACGGATCCGGGGAGCAGTTCTTC. Residues: CASSQLDGSGEQFF.

The chain uses TRBV6-1 and TRBJ1-5, with D unresolved. This CDR3 is built from 17 residues. Germline loops: CDR1 MNHNS, CDR2 SASEGT. Trimming cost V 2 bases and J 1 base, with 15 bases left between them. The CDR3 loop reads CASSERNPIPSNQPQHF. The CDR3 nucleotides are TGTGCCAGCAGTGAAAGGAATCCGATACCAAGCAATCAGCCCCAGCATTTT.

The chain is built from TRBV2 and TRBJ1-1, with D possibly being TRBD1 (5 bases). Germline loops: CDR1 SNHLY, CDR2 FYNNEI. This CDR3 is built from 11 residues. The germline V and J ends were trimmed by 6 bases and 10 bases, with 12 bases remaining between them. CDR3 region: CASSQGSVAFF. CDR3 DNA sequence: TGTGCCAGCAGCCAGGGTAGTGTAGCTTTCTTT.

The chain uses TRBV3-1 (or the pseudogene TRBV3-2) and TRBJ2-1; TRBD2 aligns across 11 bases. The CDR3 has 15 residues. Trimming at V came to 5 bases and at J to 4 bases, leaving 4 bases not matched to a gene. Per germline, CDR1 LGHDT and CDR2 YNNKEL (reference sequence). CDR3 DNA: TGTGCCAGCAGCTATGGGACTAGCGGATACAATGAGCAGTTCTTC. Its translation: CASSYGTSGYNEQFF.

V gene TRBV12-3 or TRBV12-4 combines with J gene TRBJ1-2, with 7 bases that match TRBD1. This CDR3 comprises 11 residues. The V segment lost 6 bases and the J segment 8 bases; nucleotides outside the gene matches: 3. Written as DNA, the CDR3 is TGTGCCAGCAGCCTGGGACAGGGCTACACCTTC. This translates into CASSLGQGYTF.

CDR3 coding DNA: TGTGCCAGCAGCAAAATGCTTCTAGCGGGAGGATACAATGAGCAGTTCTTC. Translating it yields CASSKMLLAGGYNEQFF. The rearrangement uses TRBV7-2 and TRBJ2-1, with 11 bases aligning to TRBD2. Trimming at V came to 5 bases and at J to 4 bases, leaving 10 bases not matched to a gene. The CDR3 has 17 amino acids. The V gene's germline CDR1 is SGHTA and CDR2 FQGNSA.

The J gene is TRBJ2-2, the V gene TRBV10-2; TRBD2 matches at 9 bases. CDR3 length: 16 residues. Germline trimming cut 0 bases from V and 5 bases from J; bases unmatched to any gene: 4. Germline V gives CDR1 WSHSY, CDR2 SAAADI. The CDR3 loop is CASSESDSGSTGELFF. CDR3 DNA sequence: TGCGCCAGCAGTGAGTCGGATAGCGGGAGTACCGGGGAGCTGTTTTTT.

The chain employs TRBV11-1 and TRBJ2-3; D may be TRBD1 (5 bases). Deletions cut 4 bases from V and 11 bases from J, with 16 bases between. Germline CDR1 is SGHAT and CDR2 is FQDESV (reference sequence). CDR3 size: 13 residues. CDR3: CASSYVQGQGQYF. The CDR3 region has the DNA TGTGCCAGCAGCTACGTCCAAGGTCAGGGGCAGTATTTT.

This clone was detected a few times. The chain carries TRBV7-9 and TRBJ2-1, with 10 bases matching TRBD1. Per the germline V gene, CDR1 is SEHNR and CDR2 is FQNEAQ (reference sequence). The CDR3 sequence is 15 residues long. Germline trimming cut 5 bases from V and 0 bases from J; bases unmatched to any gene: 1. CDR3 sequence: CASSGQGGSYNEQFF. CDR3 in DNA: TGTGCCAGCAGCGGACAGGGGGGCTCCTACAATGAGCAGTTCTTC.

The chain joins TRBV4-1 to TRBJ2-5, with no clear D. Germline V CDR1 and CDR2: MGHRA, YSYEKL. The CDR3 totals 12 residues. Trimming took 4 bases from V and 5 from J, leaving 8 bases between them. The CDR3 nucleotides read TGCGCCAGCAGCCCCGGTGGGGAGACCCAGTACTTC. Protein: CASSPGGETQYF.

CDR3 sequence (DNA): TGTGCCATCAGTGAGGTGGAGACAGGCCTCTATGGCTACACCTTC. Encoded protein: CAISEVETGLYGYTF. V and J are TRBV10-3 and TRBJ1-2; TRBD1 might be the D (6 bases). V was clipped by 2 bases and J by 4 bases, with 14 bases between them. CDR1 and CDR2 from the germline V gene are ENHRY and SYGVKD. The CDR3 totals 15 residues.

J is TRBJ1-6 and V is TRBV7-9; unclear D gene. The CDR3 extends over 13 amino acids. The germline CDR1 and CDR2 sequences are SEHNR and FQNEAQ (reference sequence). Trimming took 8 bases from V and 6 from J, leaving 11 bases between them. The CDR3 is CASAAIFNSPLHF. The DNA of the CDR3 is TGTGCCAGCGCTGCGATATTTAATTCACCCCTCCACTTT. The full variable domain, rest sourced from reference TRBV7-9 and TRBJ1-6, is DTGVSQNPRHKITKRGQNVTFRCDPISEHNRLYWYRQTLGQGPEFLTYFQNEAQLEKSRLLSDRFSAERPKGSFSTLEIQRTEQGDSAMYLCASAAIFNSPLHFGNGTRLTVT.

This chain joins TRBV7-6 and TRBJ2-2, with 8 bases identical to TRBD2. Trimming removed 5 bases from V and 7 bases from J; junction bases left unmatched: 9. The CDR3 sequence is 15 residues long. Looked up from germline, CDR1 is SGHVS and CDR2 is FNYEAQ. This CDR3 reads CASSPQAGAYGELFF. Here the CDR3 DNA reads TGTGCCAGCAGCCCCCAAGCGGGAGCCTACGGGGAGCTGTTTTTT.